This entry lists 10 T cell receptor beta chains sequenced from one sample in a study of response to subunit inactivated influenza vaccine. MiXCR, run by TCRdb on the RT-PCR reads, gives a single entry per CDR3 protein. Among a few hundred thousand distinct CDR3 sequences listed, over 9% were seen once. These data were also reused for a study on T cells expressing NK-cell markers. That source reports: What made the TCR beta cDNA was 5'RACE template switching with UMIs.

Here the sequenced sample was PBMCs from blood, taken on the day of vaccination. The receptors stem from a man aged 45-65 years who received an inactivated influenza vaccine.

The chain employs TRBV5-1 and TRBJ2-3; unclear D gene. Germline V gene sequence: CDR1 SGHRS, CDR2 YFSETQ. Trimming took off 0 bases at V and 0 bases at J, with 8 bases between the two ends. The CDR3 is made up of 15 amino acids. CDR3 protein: CASSLGQVSTDTQYF. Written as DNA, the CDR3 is TGCGCCAGCAGCTTGGGGCAGGTCAGCACAGATACGCAGTATTTT.

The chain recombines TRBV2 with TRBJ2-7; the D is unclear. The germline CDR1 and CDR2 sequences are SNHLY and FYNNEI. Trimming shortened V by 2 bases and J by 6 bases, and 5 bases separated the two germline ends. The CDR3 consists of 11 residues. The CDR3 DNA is TGTGCCAGCAGTGAACAGTTCGAGCAGTACTTC. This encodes CASSEQFEQYF.

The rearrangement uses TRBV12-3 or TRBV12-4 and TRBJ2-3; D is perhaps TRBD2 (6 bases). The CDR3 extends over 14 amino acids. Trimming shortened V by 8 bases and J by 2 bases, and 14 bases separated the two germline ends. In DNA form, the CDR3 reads TGTGCCAGCCGGCAGTGGGAGGCCACAGATACGCAGTATTTT. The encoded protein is CASRQWEATDTQYF.

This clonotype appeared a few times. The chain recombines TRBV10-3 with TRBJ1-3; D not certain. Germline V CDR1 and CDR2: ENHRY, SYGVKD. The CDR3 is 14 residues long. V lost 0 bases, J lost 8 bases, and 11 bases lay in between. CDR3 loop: CAISESGRRDTIYF. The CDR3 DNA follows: TGTGCCATCAGTGAGTCGGGCAGACGGGACACCATATATTTT.

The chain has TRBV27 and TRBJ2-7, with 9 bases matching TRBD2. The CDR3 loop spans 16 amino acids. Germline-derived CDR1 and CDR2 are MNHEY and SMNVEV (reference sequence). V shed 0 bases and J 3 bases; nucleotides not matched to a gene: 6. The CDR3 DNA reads TGTGCCAGCAGTTTATCGGGGCTAGCGGGGAACTACGAGCAGTACTTC. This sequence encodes CASSLSGLAGNYEQYF.

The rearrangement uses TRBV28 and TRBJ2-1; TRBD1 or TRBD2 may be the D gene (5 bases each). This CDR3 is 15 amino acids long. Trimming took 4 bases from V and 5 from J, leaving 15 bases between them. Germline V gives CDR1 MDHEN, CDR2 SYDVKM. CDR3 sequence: CASSSPGSGNNEQFF. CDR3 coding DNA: TGTGCCAGCAGTTCCCCAGGGAGTGGAAACAATGAGCAGTTCTTC. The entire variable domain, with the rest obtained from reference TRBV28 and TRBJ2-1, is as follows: DVKVTQSSRYLVKRTGEKVFLECVQDMDHENMFWYRQDPGLGLRLIYFSYDVKMKEKGDIPEGYSVSREKKERFSLILESASTNQTSMYLCASSSPGSGNNEQFFGPGTRLTVL.

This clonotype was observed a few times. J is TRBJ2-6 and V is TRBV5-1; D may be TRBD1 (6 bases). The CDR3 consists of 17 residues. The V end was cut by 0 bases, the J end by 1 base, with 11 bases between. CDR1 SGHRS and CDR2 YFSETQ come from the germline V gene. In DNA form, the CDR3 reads TGCGCCAGCAGCTTGGGGTTCACAGGGTCTGGGGCCAACGTCCTGACTTTC. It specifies CASSLGFTGSGANVLTF.

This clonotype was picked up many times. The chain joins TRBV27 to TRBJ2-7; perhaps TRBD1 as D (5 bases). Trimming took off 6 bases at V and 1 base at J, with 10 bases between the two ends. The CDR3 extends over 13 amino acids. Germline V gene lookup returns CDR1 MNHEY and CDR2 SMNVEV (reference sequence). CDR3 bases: TGTGCCAGCAGGGGGCGTTGGTCCTACGAGCAGTACTTC. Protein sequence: CASRGRWSYEQYF.

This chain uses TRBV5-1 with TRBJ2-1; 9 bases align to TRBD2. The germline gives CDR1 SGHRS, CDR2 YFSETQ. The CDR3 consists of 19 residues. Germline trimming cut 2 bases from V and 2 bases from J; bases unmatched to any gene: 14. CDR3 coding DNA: TGCGCCAGCAGCTTCGGGACATACCGGGTAGCGGGGGCCTACAATGAGCAGTTCTTC. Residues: CASSFGTYRVAGAYNEQFF. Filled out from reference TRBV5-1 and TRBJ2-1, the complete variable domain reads KAGVTQTPRYLIKTRGQQVTLSCSPISGHRSVSWYQQTPGQGLQFLFEYFSETQRNKGNFPGRFSGRQFSNSRSEMNVSTLELGDSALYLCASSFGTYRVAGAYNEQFFGPGTRLTVL.

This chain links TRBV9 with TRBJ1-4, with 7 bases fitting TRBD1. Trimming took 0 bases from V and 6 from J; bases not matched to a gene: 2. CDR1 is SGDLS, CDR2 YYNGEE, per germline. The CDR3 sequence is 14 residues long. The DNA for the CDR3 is TGTGCCAGCAGCGTAGATGGGACAGATGAAAAACTGTTTTTT. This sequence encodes CASSVDGTDEKLFF.